This T cell receptor (beta chain) emerged from a study of shared clonotypes between healthy human individuals (dated by TCRdb to 2020 to 2021). Broadly, across the study: A few men and two women, aged 18 to 49 years, made up the cohort. Leukapheresis yielded between about 0.8 and 8.9 billion PBMCs per donor. Blood TCR repertoires of roughly five healthy adults were deeply sequenced to estimate repertoire size and the extent of clonotype sharing between individuals. Libraries were prepared and TCR repertoires were sequenced by different laboratories using diverse techniques, in order to increase sequencing depth and limit assay-specific biases. For each donor, CD4 naive and CD4 memory were each given three plates, CD8 naive was given two plates, and CD8 memory was given one plate. The study at large found these results: Higher generation probabilities were observed for clonotypes shared by all four sorted-subset donors than for non-shared clonotypes. Naive subsets generally had larger estimated clonotype richness than memory subsets. Incomplete sequencing was indicated by rarefaction of sorted-subset datasets, despite the large sequencing depth. Across a few donors, 5% to 6% of naive CD4, approximately 3.6% of naive CD8, approximately 2.5% of memory CD4, and 0.4% of memory CD8 clonotypes were shared. Only blood was sampled, and tissue TCR repertoires likely differ from those in blood. Pairwise subsampling indicated that sequencing depth was expected to affect the degree of clonotype sharing among donors. The small number of donors limited the genetic and exposure-history diversity represented.

TCR CDR3 regions were amplified from genomic DNA by multiplex PCR using the deep immunoSEQ assay. For each cell subset, the extracted genomic DNA was distributed evenly across all wells of several immunoSEQ 96-well plates, and each plate served as one replicate. For sorted subsets, 150 to 200 ng genomic DNA, equal to 30,000 or so T cell genomes, was loaded into each replicate PCR. Purified libraries were measured with a Qubit 3.0 fluorometer, size-checked on a Bioanalyzer 2100, and measured again with the KAPA Library Quantification kit. Every immunoSEQ 96-well plate was sequenced on a dedicated single-read 150-cycle Illumina NextSeq 550 flow cell. The published analysis was carried out like this. Because only junctional sequences without quality scores were contained in the immunoSEQ output, filtering matching that applied to full-length reads could not be performed. Sequences were annotated with PyIR, a Python wrapper for IgBLAST v1.9, using IMGT germline references to assign V/J genes and CDR3. Reads with weak V/J assignments (E-value above 1e-6), missing CDR3, stop codons, out-of-frame junctions, or ambiguous translated residues were removed. V3J clonotypes were defined as sequences sharing the same inferred V gene, J gene, and CDR3 amino acid sequence. The percentage overlap between two repertoires was calculated by dividing the number of shared unique clonotypes by the size of the smaller repertoire. Repertoire richness was assessed with RTK rarefaction, the Chao1 estimator, and Recon v2.1 estimates of unobserved clonotypes. For all TCRbeta clonotypes obtained by the gDNA method from four donors, generation probabilities were computed with OLGA. TCRdb carries this immuneACCESS record with in-frame sequences only. Its versions omit some clonotypes, under half of them owing to an unresolved V gene in the studies checked, with the rest unexplained. The V and J calls and clone size were taken over from that table, and D and trimming were inferred from the DNA. The sample table shows some 1,900,000 clones, and roughly 95% are seen once. 0.9% to 1.5% of the sample is held by the ten biggest clonotypes.

CD8 naive samples were obtained by positive selection for CCR7 among CD45RO-negative cells, yielding a CD45RA+CCR7+ population from which TemRA cells were excluded. The donors were healthy, HIV-negative adults who had no recently reported acute infections or vaccinations. Every donor was a Caucasian adult living in Nashville, Tennessee, USA. After blood collection by leukapheresis, PBMCs were isolated using Ficoll-Histopaque density gradient centrifugation and then cryopreserved in the vapor phase of liquid nitrogen. Analytical flow cytometry was used to check the purity and quantity of each magnetically sorted T cell population. Genomic DNA was isolated from every sorted fraction and measured by UV absorbance on a Nanodrop 2000c. As concerns this clone: Its antigen remains unidentified. The record has no base qualities; no much larger clone is one base away.

Including cysteine and phenylalanine, the CDR3 has 15 amino acids. The retained sequence is limited to the CDR3, 45 bases, with the frame set at the first base. Ends trimmed: V by 3 bases, J by 3 bases; bases unmatched to a gene: 9. The germline V gene (reference sequence) yields GTSNPN for CDR1 and SVGIG for CDR2. The sequence joins TRBV30 to TRBJ2-7; 9 central nucleotides agree with TRBD1. This sequence originates from a man aged 18 to 29 in good health. The sequenced material came from naive CD8+ T cells sorted from blood. The sample's cell subset or site label, decoded: CD45RA+CCR7+. The DNA sequence is as follows: TGTGCCTGGAGACCCCGGGACAGGGCTAACTACGAGCAGTACTTC. Its protein is CAWRPRDRANYEQYF.